The clone carrying this TCR beta chain was detected ten times or more. As yet, its antigen is unknown. V was cut by 1 base and J by 6 bases, with 10 bases left in between. Germline values: CDR1 SGHTA, CDR2 FQGNSA. This CDR3 spans 13 amino acids. The data belong to a study of T-cell reconstitution after alpha-beta-depleted transplantation in children. Unique molecular identifiers tagged the TCRbeta library. MiXCR, applied by TCRdb to the PCR reads, yields one record per CDR3 protein. The data contain approximately 190,000 distinct CDR3 sequences, just under 6.5% of them singletons. Regarding the study as a whole: Some patients' high day-60 TCRbeta diversity was traced to surviving recipient T cells and thymic progenitors. T-cell numbers and diversity one year post-transplant derived largely from freshly generated T cells. Several hundred expanded graft clones reportedly were the source of alpha-beta T cells about two months after transplant.

V usage is TRBV7-2 and J usage is TRBJ2-7; D is possibly TRBD1 (6 bases). This receptor was identified in a girl under two years old with combined immunodeficiency, due to receive a stem cell transplant. The source was PBMCs, collected before TCRalphabeta/CD19-depleted stem cell transplant. This CDR3 is CASSLGPGVEQYF. In DNA, the CDR3 is TGTGCCAGCAGCTTAGGGCCAGGGGTCGAGCAGTACTTC.